This T cell receptor (beta chain) was observed in a study of T-cell memory formation after mild COVID-19. V was pared by 3 bases and J by 4 bases, with 11 bases between. The CDR3 totals 13 residues. Germline V gene sequence: CDR1 SGHRS, CDR2 YFSETQ. TCRdb independently ran MiXCR on the 5' RACE reads; one entry per CDR3 protein. The table records approximately 350,000 distinct CDR3 sequences, around 28% of them present only once. The table lists this clonotype with a count of one. The sequenced material came from PBMCs or a T cell subset sorted from them (not recorded which). The receptor's source is an adult woman who had mild COVID-19 (a few samples of this study predate the infection). Cell type and time point are not known. The chain carries TRBV5-1 and TRBJ2-7, with D unresolved. For the CDR3, the DNA is TGCGCCAGCAGCTCCCTCCGTTCTTACGAGCAGTACTTC. It encodes CASSSLRSYEQYF.